A selection of T cell receptor beta chains follows, all from one sample in a study of PD-1 blockade in classical Hodgkin lymphoma. TCRdb's table, derived via immunoSEQ multiplex PCR, lists solely in-frame clones and lacks some. The table lists about 85,000 clones, 85% to 95% of them singletons. The material was peripheral blood mononuclear cells (PBMCs), obtained before the second cycle of nivolumab. These receptors were collected from a human donor with classical Hodgkin lymphoma. The CDR3 runs from the conserved cysteine through the conserved F or W. Fields, in order: J gene, CDR3 length, D gene, clone size, V gene, CDR3 protein, CDR3 DNA. The D gene is left open where the match is weak. Rows may omit the clone size; those that give it use once, few, many or a size class.

j_call: TRBJ2-3; cdr3_length: 14; d_call: .; clone_size: once; v_call: TRBV5-4; cdr3_aa: CASSPSWGTDTQYF; cdr3_nt: TGTGCCAGCAGCCCGAGTTGGGGCACAGATACGCAGTATTTT
j_call: TRBJ1-2; cdr3_length: 14; d_call: TRBD1; clone_size: .; v_call: TRBV14; cdr3_aa: CASSYRDRGHGYTF; cdr3_nt: TGTGCCAGCAGCTACCGGGACAGGGGGCACGGCTACACCTTC
j_call: TRBJ2-2; cdr3_length: 16; d_call: TRBD2; clone_size: .; v_call: TRBV2; cdr3_aa: CASSTSGRARGGELFF; cdr3_nt: TGTGCCAGTTCGACTAGCGGGAGGGCCAGGGGCGGGGAGCTGTTTTTT
j_call: TRBJ1-5; cdr3_length: 15; d_call: .; clone_size: once; v_call: TRBV6-5; cdr3_aa: CASSYGGGMNQPQHF; cdr3_nt: TGTGCCAGCAGTTACGGTGGGGGGATGAATCAGCCCCAGCATTTT
j_call: TRBJ2-1; cdr3_length: 14; d_call: .; clone_size: .; v_call: TRBV6-6; cdr3_aa: CASGSGTPLYEQFF; cdr3_nt: TGTGCCAGCGGCTCCGGGACCCCTCTGTATGAGCAGTTCTTC
j_call: TRBJ2-1; cdr3_length: 15; d_call: .; clone_size: .; v_call: TRBV10-1; cdr3_aa: CASSRDPSSYNEQFF; cdr3_nt: TGCGCCAGCAGCAGAGACCCGAGCTCCTACAATGAGCAGTTCTTC
j_call: TRBJ2-7; cdr3_length: 15; d_call: .; clone_size: .; v_call: TRBV11-2; cdr3_aa: CASSLSVEGGYEQYF; cdr3_nt: TGTGCCAGCAGCTTATCTGTCGAGGGGGGTTACGAGCAGTACTTC
j_call: TRBJ2-3; cdr3_length: 12; d_call: .; clone_size: .; v_call: TRBV27; cdr3_aa: CASSLDTDTQYF; cdr3_nt: TGTGCCAGCAGTTTAGACACAGATACGCAGTATTTT
j_call: TRBJ2-5; cdr3_length: 13; d_call: TRBD1; clone_size: .; v_call: TRBV29-1; cdr3_aa: CSVDGQDQETQYF; cdr3_nt: TGCAGCGTTGACGGACAGGACCAAGAGACCCAGTACTTC
j_call: TRBJ2-7; cdr3_length: 11; d_call: .; clone_size: .; v_call: TRBV11-2; cdr3_aa: CASSLYYEQYF; cdr3_nt: TGTGCCAGCAGCTTGTACTACGAGCAGTACTTC
j_call: TRBJ2-7; cdr3_length: 17; d_call: TRBD2; clone_size: .; v_call: TRBV7-8; cdr3_aa: CASSLKARERGPYEQYF; cdr3_nt: TGTGCCAGCAGCTTAAAGGCCCGCGAGCGGGGGCCCTACGAGCAGTACTTC
j_call: TRBJ2-7; cdr3_length: 15; d_call: TRBD2; clone_size: .; v_call: TRBV5-1; cdr3_aa: CASSLLGGRGHEQYF; cdr3_nt: TGCGCCAGCAGCTTGCTTGGCGGGAGGGGCCACGAGCAGTACTTC
j_call: TRBJ2-1; cdr3_length: 15; d_call: .; clone_size: .; v_call: TRBV13; cdr3_aa: CASSLGDRSYNEQFF; cdr3_nt: TGTGCCAGCAGCTTAGGAGATAGATCCTACAATGAGCAGTTCTTC
j_call: TRBJ2-5; cdr3_length: 13; d_call: TRBD2; clone_size: .; v_call: TRBV7-6; cdr3_aa: CASSSKRDETQYF; cdr3_nt: TGTGCCAGCAGCTCCAAGCGGGATGAGACCCAGTACTTC
j_call: TRBJ1-4; cdr3_length: 10; d_call: .; clone_size: .; v_call: TRBV30; cdr3_aa: CAWKDEKLFF; cdr3_nt: TGTGCCTGGAAAGATGAAAAACTGTTTTTT
j_call: TRBJ2-5; cdr3_length: 13; d_call: .; clone_size: .; v_call: TRBV7-6; cdr3_aa: CASSLSGRRTQYF; cdr3_nt: TGTGCCAGCAGCCTTAGCGGCCGGCGGACCCAGTACTTC
j_call: TRBJ1-1; cdr3_length: 15; d_call: TRBD1; clone_size: few; v_call: TRBV6-1; cdr3_aa: CASIVWDRRNTEAFF; cdr3_nt: TGTGCCAGCATTGTTTGGGACAGGAGGAACACTGAAGCTTTCTTT
j_call: TRBJ2-1; cdr3_length: 17; d_call: TRBD2; clone_size: once; v_call: TRBV7-9; cdr3_aa: CASSHYPGLAGYNEQFF; cdr3_nt: TGTGCCAGCAGCCACTACCCGGGACTAGCGGGGTACAATGAGCAGTTCTTC
j_call: TRBJ2-7; cdr3_length: 13; d_call: .; clone_size: .; v_call: TRBV5-1; cdr3_aa: CASSSDPPYEQYF; cdr3_nt: TGCGCCAGCAGCTCAGACCCCCCCTACGAGCAGTACTTC
j_call: TRBJ2-1; cdr3_length: 16; d_call: TRBD2; clone_size: .; v_call: TRBV7-8; cdr3_aa: CASSPGGSLFNNEQFF; cdr3_nt: TGTGCCAGCAGCCCGGGAGGGTCCCTATTTAACAATGAGCAGTTCTTC
j_call: TRBJ1-1; cdr3_length: 13; d_call: TRBD1; clone_size: .; v_call: TRBV2; cdr3_aa: CASGWTGDTEAFF; cdr3_nt: TGTGCCAGCGGATGGACAGGGGACACTGAAGCTTTCTTT
j_call: TRBJ2-7; cdr3_length: 16; d_call: .; clone_size: .; v_call: TRBV28; cdr3_aa: CASALEREPTSYEQYF; cdr3_nt: TGTGCCAGCGCCCTGGAGAGGGAACCAACCTCCTACGAGCAGTACTTC
j_call: TRBJ2-1; cdr3_length: 12; d_call: .; clone_size: .; v_call: TRBV30; cdr3_aa: CAWTSYYNEQFF; cdr3_nt: TGTGCCTGGACTAGCTACTACAATGAGCAGTTCTTC
j_call: TRBJ2-7; cdr3_length: 13; d_call: .; clone_size: .; v_call: TRBV27; cdr3_aa: CASSSRAHYEQYF; cdr3_nt: TGTGCCAGCAGTTCTCGGGCCCACTACGAGCAGTACTTC
j_call: TRBJ2-1; cdr3_length: 14; d_call: TRBD2; clone_size: .; v_call: TRBV18; cdr3_aa: CASFPGLAANEQFF; cdr3_nt: TGTGCCAGCTTTCCGGGACTAGCGGCAAATGAGCAGTTCTTC
j_call: TRBJ2-4; cdr3_length: 15; d_call: .; clone_size: .; v_call: TRBV13; cdr3_aa: CASSSVQLAKNIQYF; cdr3_nt: TGTGCCAGCAGCTCGGTACAGCTAGCCAAAAACATTCAGTACTTC
j_call: TRBJ2-5; cdr3_length: 15; d_call: TRBD1; clone_size: .; v_call: TRBV15; cdr3_aa: CATSRDLGQGETQYF; cdr3_nt: TGTGCCACCAGCAGAGATTTGGGACAGGGGGAGACCCAGTACTTC
j_call: TRBJ2-2; cdr3_length: 13; d_call: .; clone_size: once; v_call: TRBV27; cdr3_aa: CASSPWNTGELFF; cdr3_nt: TGTGCCAGCAGTCCATGGAACACCGGGGAGCTGTTTTTT
j_call: TRBJ1-2; cdr3_length: 13; d_call: .; clone_size: .; v_call: TRBV28; cdr3_aa: CASSLSGRPGYTF; cdr3_nt: TGTGCCAGCAGCCTAAGCGGACGACCTGGTTACACCTTC
j_call: TRBJ1-1; cdr3_length: 12; d_call: .; clone_size: .; v_call: TRBV30; cdr3_aa: CACGHRNTEAFF; cdr3_nt: TGTGCCTGTGGACACCGGAACACTGAAGCTTTCTTT
j_call: TRBJ2-1; cdr3_length: 17; d_call: TRBD2; clone_size: .; v_call: TRBV18; cdr3_aa: CASSPLPSASGNNEQFF; cdr3_nt: TGTGCCAGCTCACCCCTCCCCAGTGCTAGCGGAAACAATGAGCAGTTCTTC
j_call: TRBJ1-4; cdr3_length: 18; d_call: TRBD1; clone_size: .; v_call: TRBV19; cdr3_aa: CASSRPRDREYPAEKLFF; cdr3_nt: TGTGCCAGTAGTCGCCCCCGGGACAGGGAATATCCGGCTGAAAAACTGTTTTTT
j_call: TRBJ1-5; cdr3_length: 15; d_call: TRBD1; clone_size: .; v_call: TRBV19; cdr3_aa: CASRRTGESDQPQHF; cdr3_nt: TGTGCCAGTAGGAGGACAGGGGAATCGGATCAGCCCCAGCATTTT
j_call: TRBJ2-3; cdr3_length: 15; d_call: TRBD1; clone_size: .; v_call: TRBV27; cdr3_aa: CASSLGDRRTDTQYF; cdr3_nt: TGTGCCAGCAGTTTAGGGGACAGGAGGACAGATACGCAGTATTTT
j_call: TRBJ1-2; cdr3_length: 14; d_call: .; clone_size: .; v_call: TRBV29-1; cdr3_aa: CSVEDRTVSYGYTF; cdr3_nt: TGCAGCGTTGAAGATCGAACAGTGAGCTATGGCTACACCTTC
j_call: TRBJ1-1; cdr3_length: 13; d_call: .; clone_size: .; v_call: TRBV19; cdr3_aa: CASLGSMNTEAFF; cdr3_nt: TGTGCCAGTTTGGGCTCGATGAACACTGAAGCTTTCTTT
j_call: TRBJ1-5; cdr3_length: 13; d_call: .; clone_size: .; v_call: TRBV6-1; cdr3_aa: CASSEVGFQPQHF; cdr3_nt: TGTGCCAGCAGTGAAGTGGGGTTTCAGCCCCAGCATTTT
j_call: TRBJ1-3; cdr3_length: 20; d_call: TRBD1; clone_size: .; v_call: TRBV4-1; cdr3_aa: CASSQALRDRGRLDGNTIYF; cdr3_nt: TGCGCCAGCAGCCAAGCTCTCCGGGACAGGGGGCGGCTTGATGGAAACACCATATATTTT
j_call: TRBJ2-7; cdr3_length: 15; d_call: TRBD1; clone_size: .; v_call: TRBV28; cdr3_aa: CASSRTGFTTYEQYF; cdr3_nt: TGTGCCAGCAGTAGGACAGGGTTTACCACCTACGAGCAGTACTTC
j_call: TRBJ1-2; cdr3_length: 15; d_call: .; clone_size: .; v_call: TRBV27; cdr3_aa: CASRPTSSGLRVYTF; cdr3_nt: TGTGCCAGCAGACCGACCAGTAGTGGGTTAAGGGTCTACACCTTC
j_call: TRBJ2-6; cdr3_length: 15; d_call: .; clone_size: .; v_call: TRBV27; cdr3_aa: CASSSRSMGANVLTF; cdr3_nt: TGTGCCAGCAGTTCCCGGTCAATGGGGGCCAACGTCCTGACTTTC
j_call: TRBJ1-3; cdr3_length: 14; d_call: .; clone_size: .; v_call: TRBV6-1; cdr3_aa: CASSLGWSGNTIYF; cdr3_nt: TGTGCCAGCAGTTTAGGATGGAGTGGAAACACCATATATTTT
j_call: TRBJ2-7; cdr3_length: 17; d_call: .; clone_size: few; v_call: TRBV23-1; cdr3_aa: CASSLGPHPLVPYEQYF; cdr3_nt: TGCGCCAGCAGTCTGGGCCCTCACCCTCTCGTTCCCTACGAGCAGTACTTC
j_call: TRBJ2-7; cdr3_length: 15; d_call: TRBD2; clone_size: .; v_call: TRBV7-9; cdr3_aa: CASSGTGTSGYEQYF; cdr3_nt: TGTGCCAGCAGCGGTACCGGGACTAGCGGCTACGAGCAGTACTTC
j_call: TRBJ2-1; cdr3_length: 13; d_call: .; clone_size: few; v_call: TRBV14; cdr3_aa: CASSPGQYNEQFF; cdr3_nt: TGTGCCAGCAGCCCTGGACAGTACAATGAGCAGTTCTTC
j_call: TRBJ1-1; cdr3_length: 14; d_call: .; clone_size: .; v_call: TRBV18; cdr3_aa: CASSPLGQNTEAFF; cdr3_nt: TGTGCCAGCTCACCACTGGGACAGAACACTGAAGCTTTCTTT
j_call: TRBJ1-1; cdr3_length: 13; d_call: .; clone_size: .; v_call: TRBV5-1; cdr3_aa: CASNRGEGTEAFF; cdr3_nt: TGCGCCAGCAATAGGGGCGAAGGCACTGAAGCTTTCTTT
j_call: TRBJ2-7; cdr3_length: 15; d_call: .; clone_size: .; v_call: TRBV18; cdr3_aa: CASSPESGTVYEQYF; cdr3_nt: TGTGCCAGCTCACCAGAATCGGGGACGGTTTACGAGCAGTACTTC
j_call: TRBJ1-3; cdr3_length: 14; d_call: .; clone_size: .; v_call: TRBV5-1; cdr3_aa: CASSSPEAGNTIYF; cdr3_nt: TGCGCCAGCAGCTCCCCGGAGGCTGGAAACACCATATATTTT
j_call: TRBJ1-5; cdr3_length: 13; d_call: .; clone_size: .; v_call: TRBV6-1; cdr3_aa: CASSVGVNQPQHF; cdr3_nt: TGTGCCAGCAGTGTAGGAGTGAATCAGCCCCAGCATTTT
j_call: TRBJ1-1; cdr3_length: 15; d_call: .; clone_size: .; v_call: TRBV6-1; cdr3_aa: CASKEWGAANTEAFF; cdr3_nt: TGTGCCAGCAAGGAATGGGGGGCGGCGAACACTGAAGCTTTCTTT
j_call: TRBJ1-1; cdr3_length: 10; d_call: .; clone_size: .; v_call: TRBV20-1; cdr3_aa: CSATYPEAFF; cdr3_nt: TGCAGTGCCACATACCCGGAAGCTTTCTTT